This T cell receptor beta chain came from a study of shared clonotypes between healthy human individuals. Per the germline V gene, CDR1 is SGDLS and CDR2 is YYNGEE. The CDR3 is made up of 17 amino acids. Several immunoSEQ 96-well plates shared each subset's DNA, each plate a replicate. Clones were read by immunoSEQ multiplex PCR, and TCRdb kept only the in-frame ones, dropping some. The data show about 1 million clones, with about 84% seen just once and approximately 0.5% held by the top ten. A word on this clone: It may be a read error: a sequence one base away is much more abundant.

The sequencing input was memory CD4+ T cells from PBMCs. Sample subset: CD45RA-negative fraction. The chain uses TRBV9 and TRBJ1-3, with D perhaps TRBD1 (5 bases). The sequence was obtained from a man younger than 30 in good health. Some clones in this sample may be carry-over from other donors' samples. CDR3 in amino acids: CASGVAPLSGYGNTIYF. In nucleotides, the CDR3 is TGTGCCAGCGGCGTAGCACCCCTTTCAGGGTATGGAAACACCATATATTTT.